The 20 T cell receptor beta chains given below trace back to one sample, sequenced in a study of blood T cell repertoires in COVID-19 (dated by TCRdb to the early 2020s). The library was prepared using the immunoSEQ multiplex PCR assay. Entries here come from immuneACCESS through TCRdb and include only in-frame sequences with V and J called. Some clones fail to appear in such tables; in the studies checked, an unresolved V gene covers under half of the shortfall, and the cause of the remainder is unknown. This sample lists 390,000 or so clones; about 83% were detected once. In total, the top ten clones hold roughly 9.4% of the sample. The source material was PBMCs or T cells enriched from blood (not recorded which). The receptors originated from a woman in her forties or fifties who had recovered from COVID-19.

This chain uses TRBV7-2 with TRBJ2-1; 7 positions agree with TRBD1. The J segment lost 4 bases and the V segment lost 6 bases, leaving 9 bases of the junction unmatched. The germline V gene encodes CDR1 SGHTA and CDR2 FQGNSA. The length of the CDR3 is 15 residues. The CDR3 DNA reads as TGTGCCAGCAGTCATGCCGGGACAGTATACAATGAGCAGTTCTTC. Translated: CASSHAGTVYNEQFF.

The chain recombines TRBV24-1 with TRBJ2-7; tentative D call: TRBD2 (5 bases). Trimming removed 8 bases at V and 2 bases at J, with 15 bases between. The CDR3 totals 14 residues. Looked up from germline, CDR1 is KGHDR and CDR2 is SFDVKD. In nucleotides, the CDR3 is TGTGCCACCAACCCCGGGGTGGTGACCTACGAGCAGTACTTC. Its protein is CATNPGVVTYEQYF.

The chain has TRBV4-3 and TRBJ2-2, with D unclear. Germline V gene data show CDR1 as LGHNA and CDR2 as YSLEER. Trimming took off 3 bases at V and 5 bases at J, with 13 bases between the two ends. This CDR3 is built from 15 residues. This CDR3 is CASSQGTVRTGELFF. In nucleotides, the CDR3 is TGCGCCAGCAGCCAGGGTACAGTTAGAACCGGGGAGCTGTTTTTT.

Written as DNA, the CDR3 is TGTGCCAGCAGCTTTGGACAGGGCCGCTACAATGAGCAGTTCTTC. Protein: CASSFGQGRYNEQFF. The genes are TRBV5-5 and TRBJ2-1, with TRBD1 matching over 8 bases. The junction had 4 bases not matched to a gene; V was cut back by 2 bases and J by 3 bases. The CDR3 runs to 15 residues. CDR1 is SGHKS and CDR2 is YYEKEE in the germline V gene (reference sequence).

The chain recombines TRBV27 with TRBJ2-1, with TRBD1 matching 9 bases. CDR1 and CDR2 (germline): MNHEY, SMNVEV (reference sequence). The CDR3 contains 17 residues. Trimming removed 2 bases from V and 8 bases from J; junction bases left unmatched: 13. CDR3 loop: CASSLLAPGQGKYEQFF. The DNA for the CDR3 is TGTGCCAGCAGTTTACTTGCCCCGGGACAGGGTAAGTATGAGCAGTTCTTC.

The rearrangement uses TRBV21-1 and TRBJ2-5; the listed D gene, TRBD1, was not tested against the DNA. TRBV21-1 is designated a pseudogene. The CDR3 has 15 amino acids. Here the CDR3 reads CASSPPGQGRQTQYF. In nucleotides, the CDR3 is TGTGCCAGCAGCCCCCCGGGACAGGGTCGTCAGACCCAGTACTTC.

The CDR3 DNA is TGTGCCAGCAGTGACTCGGGGCGGGGAGAGATGAACACTGAAGCTTTCTTT. It is translated as CASSDSGRGEMNTEAFF. The V call is TRBV6-4, the J call TRBJ1-1; TRBD1 is a possible D gene (5 bases). The V and J ends lost 0 bases and 0 bases respectively, with 14 bases between them. Germline V gives CDR1 MRHNA, CDR2 SNTAGT. This CDR3 has 17 amino acids.

The chain links TRBV2 to TRBJ1-5; 7 bases are shared with TRBD1. CDR1 is SNHLY and CDR2 is FYNNEI in the germline V gene. This CDR3 is 15 amino acids long. J lost 3 bases, V lost 4 bases, and 6 bases had no gene match. CDR3 bases: TGTGCCAGCAGTGCCGGGACAGTGAACAATCAGCCCCAGCATTTT. This codes for CASSAGTVNNQPQHF. The complete variable domain, with remaining parts taken from reference TRBV2 and TRBJ1-5, reads EPEVTQTPSHQVTQMGQEVILRCVPISNHLYFYWYRQILGQKVEFLVSFYNNEISEKSEIFDDQFSVERPDGSNFTLKIRSTKLEDSAMYFCASSAGTVNNQPQHFGDGTRLSIL.

The CDR3 nucleotides are TGTGCCAGCAGTTTCAAACCGGGACAGACGATGGGCAATCAGCCCCAGCATTTT. It yields the protein CASSFKPGQTMGNQPQHF. The J gene is TRBJ1-5, the V gene TRBV6-2 or TRBV6-3; 7 nucleotides agree with TRBD1. Germline CDR1 MNHEY, CDR2 SVGEGT. V was clipped by 4 bases and J by 2 bases; unmatched bases: 14. This CDR3 region has 18 residues.

V gene TRBV6-1 combines with J gene TRBJ1-3; tentatively, D is TRBD1 (5 bases). V was shortened by 2 bases and J by 2 bases, with 7 bases between the two germline ends. Germline V lookup: CDR1 MNHNS, CDR2 SASEGT. The CDR3 is made up of 14 amino acids. CDR3 loop: CASSEQGPGNTIYF. CDR3 sequence (DNA): TGTGCCAGCAGTGAACAGGGCCCTGGAAACACCATATATTTT.

The V call is TRBV27, the J call TRBJ2-4; 14 bases fit TRBD2. J lost 8 bases, V lost 5 bases, and 2 bases had no gene match. This CDR3 contains 14 residues. Per germline, CDR1 MNHEY and CDR2 SMNVEV (reference sequence). As DNA, the CDR3 is TGTGCCAGCAGTGGGACTAGCGGGGGTTACATTCAGTACTTC. Translation: CASSGTSGGYIQYF.

The V call is TRBV29-1, the J call TRBJ1-1; no clear D gene. This CDR3 has 11 residues. Germline CDR1 reads SQVTM; CDR2 reads ANQGSEA. Trimming shortened V by 7 bases and J by 10 bases, and 16 bases separated the two germline ends. As DNA, the CDR3 is TGCAGCGCCACCTCGGGTACACTAGCTTTCTTT. Its protein product is CSATSGTLAFF.

The V and J genes are TRBV5-5 and TRBJ1-2; tentatively, D is TRBD1 (6 bases). The germline V gene encodes CDR1 SGHKS and CDR2 YYEKEE (reference sequence). V lost 1 base, J lost 2 bases, and 21 bases lay in between. The CDR3 length is 18 residues. The CDR3 DNA sequence: TGTGCCAGCAGCTTGCGGACAGTGGACGCTACTATAAACTATGGCTACACCTTC. As protein: CASSLRTVDATINYGYTF.

The chain employs TRBV10-3 and TRBJ2-7; 13 bases map to TRBD2. CDR1 is ENHRY and CDR2 is SYGVKD in the germline V gene. The CDR3 loop spans 17 amino acids. V gave up 6 bases and J gave up 4 bases; unmatched junction bases: 12. CDR3 coding DNA: TGTGCCATCAGACCGACTAGCGGGGGGACTGGTTTTTACGAGCAGTACTTC. Its translation: CAIRPTSGGTGFYEQYF.

CDR3 amino acids: CASSLALRGTNNEQFF. CDR3 DNA sequence: TGCGCCAGCAGCTTGGCCCTCCGGGGTACAAACAATGAGCAGTTCTTC. The J gene is TRBJ2-1, the V gene TRBV5-1, with a weak D call TRBD2 (5 bases). V lost 0 bases and J lost 5, with 15 bases in between. CDR1 and CDR2 (germline): SGHRS, YFSETQ. The CDR3 spans 16 residues. The full variable domain, rest sourced from reference TRBV5-1 and TRBJ2-1, is KAGVTQTPRYLIKTRGQQVTLSCSPISGHRSVSWYQQTPGQGLQFLFEYFSETQRNKGNFPGRFSGRQFSNSRSEMNVSTLELGDSALYLCASSLALRGTNNEQFFGPGTRLTVL.

The V and J genes are TRBV19 and TRBJ1-5; D not resolved. The CDR3 length is 15 residues. CDR1 is LNHDA, CDR2 SQIVND, per germline (reference sequence). Trimming left V 4 bases short and J 3 bases short, with 13 bases between. CDR3 amino acids: CASSNEEAYNQPQHF. CDR3 nucleotide sequence: TGTGCCAGTAGTAATGAAGAGGCATACAATCAGCCCCAGCATTTT.

The rearrangement joins TRBV5-1 to TRBJ2-3, with TRBD2 as a possible D gene (6 bases). The CDR3 totals 15 residues. The germline V gene has CDR1 SGHRS and CDR2 YFSETQ. Trimming removed 4 bases from V and 6 bases from J, with 18 bases in between. This chain's CDR3 is CASSRPGGIGDTQYF. The DNA of the CDR3 is TGCGCCAGCAGCCGGCCCGGCGGGATTGGGGATACGCAGTATTTT.

The V gene is TRBV30, the J gene TRBJ1-1; D call uncertain. The CDR3 contains 12 residues. Trimming removed 2 bases at V and 6 bases at J, with 10 bases between. Germline V lookup: CDR1 GTSNPN, CDR2 SVGIG (reference sequence). The CDR3 protein is CAWSRRYAEAFF. CDR3 sequence (DNA): TGTGCCTGGAGTAGGCGGTACGCTGAAGCTTTCTTT.

The V call is TRBV12-3 or TRBV12-4, the J call TRBJ1-2, with TRBD1 matching 7 bases. The length of the CDR3 is 13 residues. The V and J ends lost 6 bases and 4 bases, in that order; junction bases with no gene match: 5. The CDR3 reads CASSRQGPYGYTF. Written as DNA, the CDR3 is TGTGCCAGCAGCCGACAGGGACCCTATGGCTACACCTTC.

This chain links TRBV29-1 with TRBJ1-1, with 7 bases that match TRBD1. Trimming removed 7 bases from V and 5 bases from J; junction bases left unmatched: 13. The CDR3 consists of 14 residues. Germline V gene data show CDR1 as SQVTM and CDR2 as ANQGSEA. CDR3 sequence reads: CSAYLDRVGTEAFF. The CDR3 region has the DNA TGCAGCGCGTACCTTGACAGGGTAGGTACTGAAGCTTTCTTT.